This TCR beta chain originates from a study of cytomegalovirus exposure and HLA in healthy donors. General study results and limits: Serostatus for CMV was the only available immune exposure information. The study labeled more than 150 TCR beta chains cytomegalovirus-associated. With DRB1 most and HLA-C fewest, TCR association rates differed between HLA loci in a later analysis. Donors belonging to an Asian-associated ancestry cluster reportedly showed fewer N-insertions in productive TCRs than the approximately 670-donor mean, according to what a later analysis found.

This PCR relied on a set of 60 Vbeta primers and 13 Jbeta primers. Measured with immunoSEQ multiplex PCR; TCRdb has only the in-frame clones, and not every one. The sample shows about 88,000 clones, 80% to 90% of them seen only once. Germline CDR1 is WNHNN and CDR2 is SYGVQD (reference sequence). The CDR3 spans 15 residues. The ends lost 7 bases at V and 2 bases at J; junction bases unmatched: 6. As to this clone: Its antigen is as yet unknown.

Sequenced input: PBMCs. The rearrangement links TRBV10-1 to TRBJ2-1, with 9 bases lining up with TRBD1. This receptor was obtained from a man younger than 30 in good health and CMV-seronegative. The CDR3 is CASIAGTGTYNEQFF. CDR3 DNA: TGCGCCAGCATCGCCGGGACAGGGACCTACAATGAGCAGTTCTTC.